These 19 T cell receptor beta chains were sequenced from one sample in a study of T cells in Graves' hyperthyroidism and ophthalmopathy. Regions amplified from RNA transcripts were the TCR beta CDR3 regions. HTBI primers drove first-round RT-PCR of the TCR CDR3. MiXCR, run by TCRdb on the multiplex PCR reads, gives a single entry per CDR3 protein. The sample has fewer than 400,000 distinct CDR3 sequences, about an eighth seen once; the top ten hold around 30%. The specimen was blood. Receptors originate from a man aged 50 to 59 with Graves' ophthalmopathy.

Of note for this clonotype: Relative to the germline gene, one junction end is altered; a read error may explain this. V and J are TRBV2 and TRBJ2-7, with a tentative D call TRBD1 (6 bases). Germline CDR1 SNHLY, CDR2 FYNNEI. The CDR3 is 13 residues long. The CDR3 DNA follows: TGTGCCAGCAGAGAAGCCCTTGTACAGGGGCAGTACTTC. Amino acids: CASREALVQGQYF.

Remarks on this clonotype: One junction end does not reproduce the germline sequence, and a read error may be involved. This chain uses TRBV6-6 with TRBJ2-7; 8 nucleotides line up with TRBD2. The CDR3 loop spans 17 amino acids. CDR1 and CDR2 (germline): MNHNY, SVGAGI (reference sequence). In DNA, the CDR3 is TGTGCCAGCGGTTACTCGATACGGCCGGGGGGGGTCTACGAGCAGTACTTC. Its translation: CASGYSIRPGGVYEQYF.

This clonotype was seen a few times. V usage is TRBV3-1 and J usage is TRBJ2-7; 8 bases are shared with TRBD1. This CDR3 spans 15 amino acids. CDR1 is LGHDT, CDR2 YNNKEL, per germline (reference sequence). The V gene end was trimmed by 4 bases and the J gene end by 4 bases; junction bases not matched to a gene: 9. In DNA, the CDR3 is TGTGCCAGCAGCCTACTTGGGACAGGTCTGTACGAGCAGTACTTC. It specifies CASSLLGTGLYEQYF.

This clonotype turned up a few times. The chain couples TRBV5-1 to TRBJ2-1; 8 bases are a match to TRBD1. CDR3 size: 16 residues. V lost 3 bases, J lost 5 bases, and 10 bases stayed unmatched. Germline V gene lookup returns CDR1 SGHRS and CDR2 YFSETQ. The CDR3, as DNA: TGCGCCAGCAGCTCTTTTCGGACAGGGTCACACAATGAGCAGTTCTTC. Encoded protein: CASSSFRTGSHNEQFF. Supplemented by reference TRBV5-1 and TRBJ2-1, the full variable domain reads KAGVTQTPRYLIKTRGQQVTLSCSPISGHRSVSWYQQTPGQGLQFLFEYFSETQRNKGNFPGRFSGRQFSNSRSEMNVSTLELGDSALYLCASSSFRTGSHNEQFFGPGTRLTVL.

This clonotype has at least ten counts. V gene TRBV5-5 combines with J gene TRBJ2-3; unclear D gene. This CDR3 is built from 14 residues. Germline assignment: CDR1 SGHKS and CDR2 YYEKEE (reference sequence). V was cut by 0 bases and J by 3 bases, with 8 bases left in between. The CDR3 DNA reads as TGTGCCAGCAGCTTGGATGTGGGAACAGATACGCAGTATTTT. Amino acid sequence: CASSLDVGTDTQYF.

CDR3 in amino acids: CASSAVGDQPQHF. The CDR3 DNA is TGTGCCAGCAGCGCAGTCGGAGATCAGCCCCAGCATTTT. V is TRBV9 and J is TRBJ1-5; D remains ambiguous. This CDR3 spans 13 amino acids. CDR1 is SGDLS and CDR2 is YYNGEE in the germline V gene. Trimming removed 3 bases from V and 5 bases from J, with 9 bases in between.

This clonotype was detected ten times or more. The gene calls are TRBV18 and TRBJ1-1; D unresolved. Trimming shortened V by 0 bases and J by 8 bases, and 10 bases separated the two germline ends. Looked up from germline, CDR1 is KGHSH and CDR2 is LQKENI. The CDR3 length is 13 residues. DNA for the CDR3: TGTGCCAGCTCACCACCGGCTCAACTAGAAGCTTTCTTT. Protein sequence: CASSPPAQLEAFF.

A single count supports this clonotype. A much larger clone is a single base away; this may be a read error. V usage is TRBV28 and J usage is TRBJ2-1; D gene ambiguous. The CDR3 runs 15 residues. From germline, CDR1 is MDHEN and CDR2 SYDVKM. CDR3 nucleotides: TGTACCAGCAGTAGGAGATCATGGGCTAACAATGAGCAGTTCTTC. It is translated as CTSSRRSWANNEQFF.

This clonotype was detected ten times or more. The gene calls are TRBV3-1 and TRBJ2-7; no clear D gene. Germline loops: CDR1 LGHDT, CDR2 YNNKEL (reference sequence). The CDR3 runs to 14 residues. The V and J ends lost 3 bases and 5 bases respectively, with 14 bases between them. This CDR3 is CASSHRSLPHEQYF. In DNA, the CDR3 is TGTGCCAGCAGCCATAGAAGTCTACCTCACGAGCAGTACTTC.

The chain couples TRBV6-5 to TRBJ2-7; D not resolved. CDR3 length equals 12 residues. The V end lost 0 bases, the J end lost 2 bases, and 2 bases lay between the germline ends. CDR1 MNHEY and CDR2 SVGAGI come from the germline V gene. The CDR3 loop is CASSYSAYEQYF. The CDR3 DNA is TGTGCCAGCAGTTACTCTGCCTACGAGCAGTACTTC.

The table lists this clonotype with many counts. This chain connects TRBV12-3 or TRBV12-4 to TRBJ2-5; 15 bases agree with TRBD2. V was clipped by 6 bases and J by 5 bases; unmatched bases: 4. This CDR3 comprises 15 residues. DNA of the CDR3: TGTGCCAGCAGGGCCGGGACTAGCGGGAGGGAGACCCAGTACTTC. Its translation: CASRAGTSGRETQYF.

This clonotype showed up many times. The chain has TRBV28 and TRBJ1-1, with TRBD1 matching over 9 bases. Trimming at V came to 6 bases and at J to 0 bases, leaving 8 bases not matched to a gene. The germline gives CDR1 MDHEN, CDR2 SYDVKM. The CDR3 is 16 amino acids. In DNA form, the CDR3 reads TGTGCCAGCAGACCACCGGGACAGGGACTGAACACTGAAGCTTTCTTT. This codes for CASRPPGQGLNTEAFF.

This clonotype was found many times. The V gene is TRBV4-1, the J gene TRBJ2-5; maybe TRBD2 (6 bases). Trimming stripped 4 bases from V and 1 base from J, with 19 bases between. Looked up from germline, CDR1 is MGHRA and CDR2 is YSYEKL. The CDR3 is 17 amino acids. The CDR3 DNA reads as TGCGCCAGCAGCCCACAAGGAGGCGGGACGTTCCAAGAGACCCAGTACTTC. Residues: CASSPQGGGTFQETQYF.

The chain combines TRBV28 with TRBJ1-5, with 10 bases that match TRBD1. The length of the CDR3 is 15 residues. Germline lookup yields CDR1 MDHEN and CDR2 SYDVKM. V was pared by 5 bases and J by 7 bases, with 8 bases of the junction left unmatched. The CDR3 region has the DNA TGTGCCAGCAGTATGGGACAGGGGTTCAGACAGCCCCAGCATTTT. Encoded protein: CASSMGQGFRQPQHF.

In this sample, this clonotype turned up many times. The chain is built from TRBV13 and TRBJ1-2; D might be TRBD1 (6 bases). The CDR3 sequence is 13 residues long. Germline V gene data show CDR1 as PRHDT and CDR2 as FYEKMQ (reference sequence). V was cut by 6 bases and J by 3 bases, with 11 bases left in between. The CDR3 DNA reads TGTGCCAGCAGTTTACAGGGCCACTATGGCTACACCTTC. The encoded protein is CASSLQGHYGYTF.

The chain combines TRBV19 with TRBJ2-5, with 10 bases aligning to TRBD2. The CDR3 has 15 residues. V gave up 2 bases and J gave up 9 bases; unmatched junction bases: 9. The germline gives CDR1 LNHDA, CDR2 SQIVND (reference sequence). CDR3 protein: CASSITTSGQGAQYF. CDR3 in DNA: TGTGCCAGTAGTATAACGACTAGCGGGCAAGGGGCCCAGTACTTC.

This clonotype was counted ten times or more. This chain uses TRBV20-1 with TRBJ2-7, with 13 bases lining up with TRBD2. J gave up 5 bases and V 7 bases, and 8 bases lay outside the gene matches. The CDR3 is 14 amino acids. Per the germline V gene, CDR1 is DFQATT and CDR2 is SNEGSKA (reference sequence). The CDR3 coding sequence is TGCAGTGGGTCCGCACTAGCGGGAGGGAACGAGCAGTACTTC. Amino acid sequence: CSGSALAGGNEQYF.

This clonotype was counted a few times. Written as DNA, the CDR3 is TGCGCCAGCAGCCAAAGACTAGCGGGAGATACGCAGTATTTT. Translated, it gives CASSQRLAGDTQYF. The chain joins TRBV4-1 to TRBJ2-3, with 10 nucleotides matching TRBD2. Trimming at V came to 2 bases and at J to 5 bases, leaving 1 base not matched to a gene. Per germline, CDR1 MGHRA and CDR2 YSYEKL. The CDR3 sequence is 14 residues long.

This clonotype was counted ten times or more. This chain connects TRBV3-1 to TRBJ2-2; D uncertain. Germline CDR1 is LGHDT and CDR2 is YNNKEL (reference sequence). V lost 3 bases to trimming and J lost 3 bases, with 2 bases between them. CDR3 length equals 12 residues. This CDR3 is CASSHDTGELFF. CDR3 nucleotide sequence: TGTGCCAGCAGCCATGACACCGGGGAGCTGTTTTTT.